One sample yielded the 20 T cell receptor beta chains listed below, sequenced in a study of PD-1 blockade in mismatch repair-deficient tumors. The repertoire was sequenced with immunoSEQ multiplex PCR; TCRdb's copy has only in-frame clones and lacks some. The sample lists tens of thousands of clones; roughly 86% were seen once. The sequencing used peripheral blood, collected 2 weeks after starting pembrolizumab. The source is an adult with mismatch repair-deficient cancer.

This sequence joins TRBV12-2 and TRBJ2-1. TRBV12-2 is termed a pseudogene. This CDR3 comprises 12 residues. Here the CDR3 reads CASRMRGVEQFF. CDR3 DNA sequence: TGTGCAAGTCGCATGAGGGGCGTTGAGCAGTTCTTC.

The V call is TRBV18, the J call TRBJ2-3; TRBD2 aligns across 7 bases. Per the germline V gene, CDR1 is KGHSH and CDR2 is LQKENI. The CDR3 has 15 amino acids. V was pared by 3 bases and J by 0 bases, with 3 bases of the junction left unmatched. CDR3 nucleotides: TGTGCCAGCTCACCTCGTAGCGGGAGCACAGATACGCAGTATTTT. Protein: CASSPRSGSTDTQYF.

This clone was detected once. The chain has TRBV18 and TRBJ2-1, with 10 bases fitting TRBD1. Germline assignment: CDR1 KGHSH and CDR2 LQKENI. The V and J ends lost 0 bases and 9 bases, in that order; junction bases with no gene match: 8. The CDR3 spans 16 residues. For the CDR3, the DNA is TGTGCCAGCTCACCACCGACCGGGACAGGGGAAAGTGAGCAGTTCTTC. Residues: CASSPPTGTGESEQFF.

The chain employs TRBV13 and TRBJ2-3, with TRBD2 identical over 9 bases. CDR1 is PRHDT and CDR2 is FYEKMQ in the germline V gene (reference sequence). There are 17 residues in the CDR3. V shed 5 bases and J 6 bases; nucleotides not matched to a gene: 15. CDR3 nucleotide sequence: TGTGCCAGCAGCCTACGAGCTAGGCGGGAGGGGTCGGATACGCAGTATTTT. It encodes CASSLRARREGSDTQYF.

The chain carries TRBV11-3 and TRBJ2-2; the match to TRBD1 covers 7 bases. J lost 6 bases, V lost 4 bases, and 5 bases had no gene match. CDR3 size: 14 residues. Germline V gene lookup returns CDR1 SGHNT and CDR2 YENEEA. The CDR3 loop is CASSSHQGAGELFF. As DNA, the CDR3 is TGTGCCAGCAGCTCTCACCAGGGGGCCGGGGAGCTGTTTTTT.

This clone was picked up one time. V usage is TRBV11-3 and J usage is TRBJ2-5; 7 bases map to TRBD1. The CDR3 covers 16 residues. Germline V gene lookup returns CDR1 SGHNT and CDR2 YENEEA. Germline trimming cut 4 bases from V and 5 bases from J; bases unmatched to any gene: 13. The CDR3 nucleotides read TGTGCCAGCAGCTCTGGGACAGTTTCTCCTCGGGAGACCCAGTACTTC. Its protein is CASSSGTVSPRETQYF.

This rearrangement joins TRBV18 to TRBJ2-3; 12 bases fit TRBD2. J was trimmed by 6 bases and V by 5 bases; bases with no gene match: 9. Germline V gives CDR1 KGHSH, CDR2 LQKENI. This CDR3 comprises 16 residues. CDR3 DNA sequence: TGTGCCAGCTCAGCGGCTAGCGGGAGGGCCAGGGATACGCAGTATTTT. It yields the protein CASSAASGRARDTQYF. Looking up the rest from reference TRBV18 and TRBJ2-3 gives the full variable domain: NAGVMQNPRHLVRRRGQEARLRCSPMKGHSHVYWYRQLPEEGLKFMVYLQKENIIDESGMPKERFSAEFPKEGPSILRIQQVVRGDSAAYFCASSAASGRARDTQYFGPGTRLTVL.

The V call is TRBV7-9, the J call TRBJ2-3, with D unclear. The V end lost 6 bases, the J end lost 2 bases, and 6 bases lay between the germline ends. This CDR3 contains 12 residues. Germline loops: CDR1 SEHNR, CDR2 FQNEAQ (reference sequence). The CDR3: CASRGNTDTQYF. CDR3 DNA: TGTGCCAGCAGAGGGAACACAGATACGCAGTATTTT.

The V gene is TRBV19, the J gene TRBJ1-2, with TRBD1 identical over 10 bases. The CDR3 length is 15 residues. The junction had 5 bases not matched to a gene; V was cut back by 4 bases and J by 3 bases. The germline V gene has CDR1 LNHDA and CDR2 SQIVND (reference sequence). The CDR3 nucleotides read TGTGCCAGTAGTAGGGGACAGGGGTTGGACTATGGCTACACCTTC. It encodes CASSRGQGLDYGYTF. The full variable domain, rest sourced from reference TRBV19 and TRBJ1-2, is DGGITQSPKYLFRKEGQNVTLSCEQNLNHDAMYWYRQDPGQGLRLIYYSQIVNDFQKGDIAEGYSVSREKKESFPLTVTSAQKNPTAFYLCASSRGQGLDYGYTFGSGTRLTVV.

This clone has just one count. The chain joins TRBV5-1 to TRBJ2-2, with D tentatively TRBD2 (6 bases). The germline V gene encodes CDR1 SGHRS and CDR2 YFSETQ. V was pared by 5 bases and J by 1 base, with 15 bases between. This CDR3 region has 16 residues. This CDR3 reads CASSSTGTRNTGELFF. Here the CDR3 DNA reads TGCGCCAGCAGTTCCACCGGGACTCGGAACACCGGGGAGCTGTTTTTT.

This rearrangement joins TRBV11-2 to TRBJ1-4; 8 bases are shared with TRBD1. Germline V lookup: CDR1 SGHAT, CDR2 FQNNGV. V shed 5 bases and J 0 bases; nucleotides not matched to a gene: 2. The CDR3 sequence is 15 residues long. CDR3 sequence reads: CASSPTGATNEKLFF. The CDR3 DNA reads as TGTGCCAGCAGCCCGACAGGGGCAACTAATGAAAAACTGTTTTTT.

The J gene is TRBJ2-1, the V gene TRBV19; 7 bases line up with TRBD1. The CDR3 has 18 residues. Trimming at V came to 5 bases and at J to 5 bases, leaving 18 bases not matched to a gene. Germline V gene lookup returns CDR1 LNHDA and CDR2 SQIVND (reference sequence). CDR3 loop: CASSLLRVQTGKNNEQFF. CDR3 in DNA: TGTGCCAGTAGTTTACTTAGGGTCCAGACAGGGAAGAACAATGAGCAGTTCTTC.

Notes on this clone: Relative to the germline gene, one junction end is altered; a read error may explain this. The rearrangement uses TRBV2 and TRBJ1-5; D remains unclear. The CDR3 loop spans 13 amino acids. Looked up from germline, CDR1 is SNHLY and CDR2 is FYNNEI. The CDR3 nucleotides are TGTGCCAGCAGGGAAGGCCTAGATCAGCCCCAGCATTTT. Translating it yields CASREGLDQPQHF.

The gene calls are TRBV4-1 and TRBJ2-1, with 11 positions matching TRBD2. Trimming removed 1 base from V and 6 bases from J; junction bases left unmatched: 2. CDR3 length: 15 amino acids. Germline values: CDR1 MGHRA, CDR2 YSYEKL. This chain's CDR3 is CASSQVTSGSNEQFF. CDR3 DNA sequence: TGCGCCAGCAGCCAAGTTACTAGCGGGAGCAATGAGCAGTTCTTC.

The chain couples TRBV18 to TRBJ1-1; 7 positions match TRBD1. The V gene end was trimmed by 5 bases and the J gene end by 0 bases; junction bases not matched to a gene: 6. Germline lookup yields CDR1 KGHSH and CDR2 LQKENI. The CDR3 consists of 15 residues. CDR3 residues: CASSILDRLNTEAFF. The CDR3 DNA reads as TGTGCCAGCTCAATTCTGGACAGGTTGAACACTGAAGCTTTCTTT.

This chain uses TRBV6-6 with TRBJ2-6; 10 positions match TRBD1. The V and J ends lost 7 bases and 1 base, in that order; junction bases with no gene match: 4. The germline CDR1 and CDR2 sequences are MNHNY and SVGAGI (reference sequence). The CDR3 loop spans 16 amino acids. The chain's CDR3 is CASNRQGASGANVLTF. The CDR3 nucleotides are TGTGCCAGCAACAGACAGGGGGCGTCTGGGGCCAACGTCCTGACTTTC.

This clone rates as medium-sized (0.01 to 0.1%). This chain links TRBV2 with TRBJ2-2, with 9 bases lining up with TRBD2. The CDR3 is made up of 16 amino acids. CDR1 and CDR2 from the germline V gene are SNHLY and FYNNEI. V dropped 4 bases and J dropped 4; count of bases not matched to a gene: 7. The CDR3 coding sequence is TGTGCCAGCAGTGTGAGCGGGAGGCTACGCACCGGGGAGCTGTTTTTT. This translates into CASSVSGRLRTGELFF.

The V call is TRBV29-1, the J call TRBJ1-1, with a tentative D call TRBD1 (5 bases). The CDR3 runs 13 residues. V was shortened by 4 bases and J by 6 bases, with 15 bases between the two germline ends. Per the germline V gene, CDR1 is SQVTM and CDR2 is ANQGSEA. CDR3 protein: CSVVQGSAPEAFF. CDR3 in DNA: TGCAGCGTTGTGCAGGGTTCAGCTCCTGAAGCTTTCTTT.

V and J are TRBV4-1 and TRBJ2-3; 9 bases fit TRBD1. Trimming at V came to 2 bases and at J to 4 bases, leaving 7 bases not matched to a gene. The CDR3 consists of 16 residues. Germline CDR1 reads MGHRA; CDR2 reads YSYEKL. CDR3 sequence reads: CASSQKIGTGPDTQYF. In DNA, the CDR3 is TGCGCCAGCAGCCAAAAGATAGGGACAGGGCCAGATACGCAGTATTTT.

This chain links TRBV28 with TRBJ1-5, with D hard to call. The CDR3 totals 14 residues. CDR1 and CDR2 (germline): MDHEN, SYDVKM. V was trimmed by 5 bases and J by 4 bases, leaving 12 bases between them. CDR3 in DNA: TGTGCCAGCAGTCCAGGCTCGGGGAATCAGCCCCAGCATTTT. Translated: CASSPGSGNQPQHF.